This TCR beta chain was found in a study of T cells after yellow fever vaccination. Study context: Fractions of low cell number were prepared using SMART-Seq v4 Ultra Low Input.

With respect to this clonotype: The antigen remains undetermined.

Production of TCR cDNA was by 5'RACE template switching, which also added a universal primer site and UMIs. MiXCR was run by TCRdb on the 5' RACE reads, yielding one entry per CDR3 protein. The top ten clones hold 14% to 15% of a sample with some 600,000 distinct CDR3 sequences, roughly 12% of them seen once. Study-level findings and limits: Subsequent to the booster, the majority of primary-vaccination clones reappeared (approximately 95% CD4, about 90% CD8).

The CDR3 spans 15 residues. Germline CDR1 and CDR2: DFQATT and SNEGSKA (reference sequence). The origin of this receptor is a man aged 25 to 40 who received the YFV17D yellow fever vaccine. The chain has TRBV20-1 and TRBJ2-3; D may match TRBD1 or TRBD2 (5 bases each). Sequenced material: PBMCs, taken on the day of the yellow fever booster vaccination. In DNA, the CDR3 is TGCAGCGCTCTTGGGACCCGCGAATTCACAGATACGCAGTATTTT. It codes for CSALGTREFTDTQYF.